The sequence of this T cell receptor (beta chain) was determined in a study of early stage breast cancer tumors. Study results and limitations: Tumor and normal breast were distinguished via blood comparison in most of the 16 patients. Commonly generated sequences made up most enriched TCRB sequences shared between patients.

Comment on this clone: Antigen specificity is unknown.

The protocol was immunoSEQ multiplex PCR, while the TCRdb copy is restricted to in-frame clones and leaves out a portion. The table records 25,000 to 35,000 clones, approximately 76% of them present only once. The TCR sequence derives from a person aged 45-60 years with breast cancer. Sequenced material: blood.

For the CDR3, the DNA is TGTGCCAGCAGTTACTCGGGACTATACGAGCAGTACTTC. Residues: CASSYSGLYEQYF. The rearrangement links TRBV6-6 to TRBJ2-7, with 7 positions matching TRBD2. This CDR3 is built from 13 residues. CDR1 is MNHNY, CDR2 SVGAGI, per germline (reference sequence). V lost 0 bases and J lost 4; bases outside the gene matches: 0.